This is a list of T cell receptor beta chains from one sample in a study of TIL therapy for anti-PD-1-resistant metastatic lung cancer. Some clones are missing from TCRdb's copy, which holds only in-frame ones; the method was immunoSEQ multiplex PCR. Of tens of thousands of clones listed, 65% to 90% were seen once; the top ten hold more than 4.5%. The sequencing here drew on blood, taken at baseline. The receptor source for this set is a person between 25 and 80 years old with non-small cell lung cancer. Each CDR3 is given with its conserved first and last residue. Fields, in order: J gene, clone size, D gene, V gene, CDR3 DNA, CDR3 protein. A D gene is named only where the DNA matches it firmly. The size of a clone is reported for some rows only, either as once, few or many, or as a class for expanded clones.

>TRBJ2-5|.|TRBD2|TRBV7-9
TGTGCCAGCAGCTTAGAGGGGACTAGCGGAAAAGAGACCCAGTACTTC
CASSLEGTSGKETQYF
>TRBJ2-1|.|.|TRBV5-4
TGTGCCAGCAGCTTGGAAGGGGCAGCGAGATTCTTC
CASSLEGAARFF
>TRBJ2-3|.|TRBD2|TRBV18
TGTGCCAGCTCACCCCGGACTAGCGGGAGCCTTACACCGTTGGGCACAGATACGCAGTATTTT
CASSPRTSGSLTPLGTDTQYF
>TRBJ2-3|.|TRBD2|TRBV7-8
TGTGCCAGCAGCTTAGAGGCGGGAGGGCCGATAGATACGCAGTATTTT
CASSLEAGGPIDTQYF
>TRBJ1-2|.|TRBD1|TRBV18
TGTGCCAGCTCACCAATCGAAGGGCAGGGGGCTTTCTATGGCTACACCTTC
CASSPIEGQGAFYGYTF
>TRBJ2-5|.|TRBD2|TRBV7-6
TGTGCCAGCAGCTTAGAAGGAACTAGCGGGAGTGGGGCCCAGTACTTC
CASSLEGTSGSGAQYF
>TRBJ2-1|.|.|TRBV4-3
TGCGCCAGCAGCCAGAGGGGAGATGAGCAGTTCTTC
CASSQRGDEQFF
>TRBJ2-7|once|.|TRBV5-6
TGTGCCAGCAGCCCTACCGGGACACCCCGGAGCGAGCAGTACTTC
CASSPTGTPRSEQYF
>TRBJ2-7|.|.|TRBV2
TGTGCCAGCAGTGAAGGGAGTAGTACCGAGCAGTACTTC
CASSEGSSTEQYF
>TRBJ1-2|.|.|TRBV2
TGTGCCAGCAGTACCGGACAGCTCTATGGCTACACCTTC
CASSTGQLYGYTF